The 22 T cell receptor beta chains in this list originate from one sample, sequenced in a study of shared clonotypes between healthy human individuals. TCRdb keeps only in-frame clones here, not all; method: immunoSEQ multiplex PCR. The table has roughly 450,000 clones, 79% seen once. The sequenced material came from PBMCs. The receptor source for this set is a woman in her forties in good health. Some clones in this sample may be carry-over from other donors' samples.

This clone was observed once. The J gene is TRBJ2-1, the V gene TRBV18; tentatively, D is TRBD2 (6 bases). Per germline, CDR1 KGHSH and CDR2 LQKENI. V lost 1 base and J 6 bases, leaving 13 bases between the germline ends. The CDR3 length is 15 residues. The CDR3 loop reads CASSPLRDSRNEQFF. In DNA, the CDR3 is TGTGCCAGCTCACCACTTCGGGACTCACGCAATGAGCAGTTCTTC.

This clone was observed a single time. The V and J genes are TRBV7-2 and TRBJ2-7, with D possibly TRBD1 on 5 matching bases. Germline V gene sequence: CDR1 SGHTA, CDR2 FQGNSA. The CDR3 runs to 13 residues. V lost 5 bases and J lost 6, with 14 bases in between. CDR3 residues: CASSPGQSREQYF. For the CDR3, the DNA is TGTGCCAGCAGCCCCGGACAATCCCGCGAGCAGTACTTC.

This chain links TRBV6-1 with TRBJ2-7, with 9 positions matching TRBD1. This CDR3 is 13 amino acids long. The germline CDR1 and CDR2 sequences are MNHNS and SASEGT. Losses at the gene ends were 6 bases for V and 4 bases for J; bases not matched to a gene: 4. The CDR3 protein is CASSRDRVYEQYF. The CDR3 nucleotides are TGTGCCAGCAGCCGGGACAGGGTATACGAGCAGTACTTC.

The CDR3 loop is CASSLGDYLYEQYF. The DNA for the CDR3 is TGTGCCAGCAGCTTAGGTGACTACCTTTACGAGCAGTACTTC. The V and J genes are TRBV7-2 and TRBJ2-7; a possible D gene is TRBD2 (5 bases). Trimming shortened V by 1 base and J by 4 bases, and 11 bases separated the two germline ends. Germline-derived CDR1 and CDR2 are SGHTA and FQGNSA. CDR3 length: 14 amino acids.

The chain carries TRBV19 and TRBJ2-1; TRBD2 aligns across 7 bases. Germline CDR1 and CDR2: LNHDA and SQIVND (reference sequence). The CDR3 is 19 residues long. V trimming: 3 bases; J trimming: 3 bases; junction bases outside the gene matches: 17. Here the CDR3 DNA reads TGTGCCAGTAGTATCCCCCCGGGTTCGGCGGGAGTTGTCTACAATGAGCAGTTCTTC. Its translation is CASSIPPGSAGVVYNEQFF.

V usage is TRBV4-2 and J usage is TRBJ2-1; 10 positions agree with TRBD2. From germline, CDR1 is LGHNA and CDR2 YNFKEQ. Trimming cost V 0 bases and J 7 bases; bases outside gene matches: 9. The CDR3 spans 17 residues. The CDR3 here is CASSQEWTSGGLNEQFF. As DNA, the CDR3 is TGTGCCAGCAGCCAAGAATGGACTAGCGGTGGCTTAAATGAGCAGTTCTTC.

This clone was found once. The chain links TRBV28 to TRBJ2-1; D is unresolved. The V gene lost 7 bases and the J gene lost 7 bases, with 11 bases spanning the gap. The CDR3 is 12 residues long. The V gene's germline CDR1 is MDHEN and CDR2 SYDVKM. The CDR3 sequence is CASTPSLNEQFF. DNA for the CDR3: TGTGCCAGCACCCCGTCCTTGAATGAGCAGTTCTTC. Combining the CDR3 with reference TRBV28 and TRBJ2-1 gives the whole variable domain DVKVTQSSRYLVKRTGEKVFLECVQDMDHENMFWYRQDPGLGLRLIYFSYDVKMKEKGDIPEGYSVSREKKERFSLILESASTNQTSMYLCASTPSLNEQFFGPGTRLTVL.

The chain is built from TRBV27 and TRBJ2-1; TRBD2 agrees at 7 bases. CDR3 length: 16 amino acids. V gave up 6 bases and J gave up 0 bases; unmatched junction bases: 8. Per germline, CDR1 MNHEY and CDR2 SMNVEV (reference sequence). CDR3 loop: CASRAGLAASYNEQFF. As DNA, the CDR3 is TGTGCCAGCAGAGCTGGGCTAGCGGCCTCCTACAATGAGCAGTTCTTC.

The chain links TRBV29-1 to TRBJ2-5; D may be TRBD1 or TRBD2 (6 bases each). CDR3 length: 18 residues. Trimming left V 4 bases short and J 1 base short, with 25 bases between. CDR1 SQVTM and CDR2 ANQGSEA come from the germline V gene. In DNA form, the CDR3 reads TGCAGCGTTGTGATGGGCAGGGGAGCCGGGGGATTCCAAGAGACCCAGTACTTC. Its protein product is CSVVMGRGAGGFQETQYF.

The chain couples TRBV6-1 to TRBJ1-1; the D gene is possibly TRBD1 (6 bases). V was trimmed by 7 bases and J by 0 bases, leaving 12 bases between them. This CDR3 region has 14 residues. CDR1 is MNHNS, CDR2 SASEGT, per germline. CDR3 in amino acids: CASIERGMNTEAFF. The CDR3 nucleotides are TGTGCCAGCATAGAAAGGGGGATGAACACTGAAGCTTTCTTT.

This chain uses TRBV19 with TRBJ1-5; 10 bases agree with TRBD1. The junction had 8 bases not matched to a gene; V was cut back by 6 bases and J by 6 bases. This CDR3 has 15 residues. In germline, CDR1 is LNHDA, CDR2 SQIVND (reference sequence). The CDR3 DNA sequence: TGTGCCAGTAGGGCGGGACAGGGGAGGCCTCAGCCCCAGCATTTT. Translation gives CASRAGQGRPQPQHF.

The chain recombines TRBV5-5 with TRBJ1-3; 11 positions match TRBD1. After removal of 3 bases from V and 0 bases from J, the junction contained 5 bases not matched to a gene. CDR1 and CDR2 (germline): SGHKS, YYEKEE (reference sequence). The CDR3 has 17 amino acids. This chain's CDR3 is CASSYGTGGNSGNTIYF. CDR3 nucleotides: TGTGCCAGCAGCTACGGGACAGGGGGGAACTCTGGAAACACCATATATTTT.

The rearrangement joins TRBV28 to TRBJ1-3; TRBD1 agrees at 7 bases. The J segment lost 4 bases and the V segment lost 4 bases, leaving 4 bases of the junction unmatched. This CDR3 is built from 14 residues. From germline, CDR1 is MDHEN and CDR2 SYDVKM. In DNA, the CDR3 is TGTGCCAGCAGTTCAGGGGGAAGAGGAAACACCATATATTTT. Protein: CASSSGGRGNTIYF.

V gene TRBV25-1 combines with J gene TRBJ2-7, with D unclear. Trimming removed 6 bases from V and 3 bases from J, with 6 bases in between. CDR1 MGHDK and CDR2 SYGVNS come from the germline V gene. The CDR3 extends over 11 amino acids. This chain's CDR3 is CASRDYYEQYF. Here the CDR3 DNA reads TGTGCCAGCAGGGATTACTACGAGCAGTACTTC.

This rearrangement joins TRBV5-1 to TRBJ2-3; a possible D gene is TRBD2 (5 bases). Germline CDR1 SGHRS, CDR2 YFSETQ. The V gene lost 0 bases and the J gene lost 0 bases, with 8 bases spanning the gap. This CDR3 comprises 15 residues. The CDR3 is CASSLVRTSTDTQYF. The CDR3 coding sequence is TGCGCCAGCAGCTTGGTTCGGACTAGCACAGATACGCAGTATTTT.

The chain employs TRBV7-3 and TRBJ2-1; maybe TRBD2 (6 bases). This CDR3 has 16 residues. Germline CDR1 SGHTA, CDR2 FQGTGA. V shed 0 bases and J shed 8 bases, with 17 bases lying between them. Here the CDR3 reads CASSLTVGLAVDEQFF. In DNA, the CDR3 is TGTGCCAGCAGCTTAACGGTCGGGTTAGCGGTCGATGAGCAGTTCTTC. Full variable domain (outside the CDR3, taken from reference TRBV7-3 and TRBJ2-1): GAGVSQTPSNKVTEKGKYVELRCDPISGHTALYWYRQSLGQGPEFLIYFQGTGAADDSGLPNDRFFAVRPEGSVSTLKIQRTERGDSAVYLCASSLTVGLAVDEQFFGPGTRLTVL.

The chain links TRBV5-8 to TRBJ2-1; TRBD2 aligns across 14 bases. With V trimmed by 4 bases and J by 9 bases, 15 bases remained unmatched. Germline CDR1 SGHTS, CDR2 YDEGEE. The CDR3 is 18 residues long. This CDR3 is CASSHSPGTSGSRFEQFF. The CDR3 DNA is TGTGCCAGCAGCCATAGTCCCGGGACTAGCGGGAGTAGGTTTGAGCAGTTCTTC.

The V and J genes are TRBV23-1 and TRBJ2-7; TRBD2 aligns across 8 bases. TRBV23-1 belongs to the ORF category, with a function that is uncertain. The CDR3 loop spans 24 amino acids. V shed 4 bases and J 2 bases; nucleotides not matched to a gene: 34. The CDR3 DNA sequence: TGCGCCAGCAGTCGGAATCCCGGGGCAGACACAGAGTTATTATCTAGCGGGCATACCTACGAGCAGTACTTC. This codes for CASSRNPGADTELLSSGHTYEQYF.

CDR3 in amino acids: CASSEPGQGKTNEKLFF. CDR3 nucleotide sequence: TGTGCCAGCAGCGAACCGGGACAGGGGAAAACTAATGAAAAACTGTTTTTT. The chain carries TRBV27 and TRBJ1-4; 10 bases agree with TRBD1. The CDR3 contains 17 residues. CDR1 and CDR2 (germline): MNHEY, SMNVEV (reference sequence). Losses at the gene ends were 6 bases for V and 1 base for J; bases not matched to a gene: 8.

CDR3 residues: CASSARQGNNSPLHF. DNA of the CDR3: TGTGCCAGCAGCGCTAGACAGGGGAATAATTCACCCCTCCACTTT. V usage is TRBV7-9 and J usage is TRBJ1-6; 8 bases align to TRBD1. V was clipped by 5 bases and J by 5 bases; unmatched bases: 5. In germline, CDR1 is SEHNR, CDR2 FQNEAQ (reference sequence). The length of the CDR3 is 15 residues.

The chain couples TRBV7-3 to TRBJ2-3; 12 positions agree with TRBD2. The CDR3 covers 19 residues. With V trimmed by 1 base and J by 0 bases, 8 bases remained unmatched. Per germline, CDR1 SGHTA and CDR2 FQGTGA. The CDR3 spells CASSLIGLAGGLSTDTQYF. As DNA, the CDR3 is TGTGCCAGCAGCTTAATAGGGCTAGCGGGAGGGCTCAGCACAGATACGCAGTATTTT.

V usage is TRBV5-4 and J usage is TRBJ2-7, with D possibly matching TRBD2 (5 bases). This CDR3 has 17 residues. Deletions cut 3 bases from V and 4 bases from J, with 23 bases between. CDR1 and CDR2 (germline): SGHNT, YYREEE (reference sequence). The CDR3 sequence is CASSSPGGQGKLYEQYF. The CDR3 DNA follows: TGTGCCAGCAGCTCCCCAGGCGGGCAAGGGAAACTGTACGAGCAGTACTTC.